The 9 T cell receptor beta chains below were found in one sample sequenced in a study of identifying expanded T cells in peripheral blood. Clones were read by immunoSEQ multiplex PCR, and TCRdb kept only the in-frame ones, dropping some. The sample carries about 91,000 clones, around 88% recorded once. Sequenced: blood. These receptors were obtained from a person aged 18 to 69 in good health.

The chain is built from TRBV10-1 and TRBJ2-2, with 7 bases aligning to TRBD2. Germline trimming cut 6 bases from V and 4 bases from J; bases unmatched to any gene: 2. Looked up from germline, CDR1 is WNHNN and CDR2 is SYGVQD (reference sequence). This CDR3 has 13 amino acids. The CDR3 bases are TGCGCCAGCAGGGGGACTATCACCGGGGAGCTGTTTTTT. This encodes CASRGTITGELFF.

This clone was counted only a few times. The chain recombines TRBV30 with TRBJ1-4; 8 nucleotides match TRBD1. CDR1 GTSNPN and CDR2 SVGIG come from the germline V gene (reference sequence). The CDR3 consists of 15 residues. V dropped 2 bases and J dropped 7; count of bases not matched to a gene: 9. The CDR3 region has the DNA TGTGCCTGGAGTTCCCCAGGGGGCTCGGGTGAAAAACTGTTTTTT. This translates into CAWSSPGGSGEKLFF.

This clone occurred a few times. Other DNA sequences in the same sample also yield this CDR3. The chain links TRBV6-1 to TRBJ2-5, with 15 bases matching TRBD2. The germline V gene encodes CDR1 MNHNS and CDR2 SASEGT. The J segment lost 4 bases and the V segment lost 4 bases, leaving 1 base of the junction unmatched. The CDR3 consists of 15 residues. Here the CDR3 DNA reads TGTGCCAGCAGTGGGACTAGCGGGGGGGCAGAGACCCAGTACTTC. This translates into CASSGTSGGAETQYF.

The gene calls are TRBV10-3 and TRBJ1-1; no reliable D call. V was pared by 0 bases and J by 4 bases, with 6 bases between. The V gene's germline CDR1 is ENHRY and CDR2 SYGVKD. This CDR3 comprises 13 residues. The CDR3 spells CAISESEGTEAFF. As DNA, the CDR3 is TGTGCCATCAGTGAGTCAGAGGGCACTGAAGCTTTCTTT.

A single count supports this clone. CDR3 sequence (DNA): TGTGCCAGCAGTTCAGGGGCCACCGGGGAGCTGTTTTTT. Its protein is CASSSGATGELFF. The V and J genes are TRBV6-4 and TRBJ2-2, with a weak D call TRBD1 (6 bases). The CDR3 extends over 13 amino acids. Germline-derived CDR1 and CDR2 are MRHNA and SNTAGT. The V end lost 5 bases, the J end lost 4 bases, and 8 bases lay between the germline ends.

The chain links TRBV7-8 to TRBJ2-5, with TRBD2 matching over 7 bases. V lost 1 base and J lost 5; bases outside the gene matches: 13. The CDR3 totals 17 residues. The V gene's germline CDR1 is SGHVS and CDR2 FQNEAQ. CDR3 sequence: CASSLGGRAGVLETQYF. CDR3 in DNA: TGTGCCAGCAGCTTAGGGGGACGGGCGGGAGTATTGGAGACCCAGTACTTC.

The chain links TRBV28 to TRBJ2-7; a weak D match, TRBD2 (5 bases). Germline V lookup: CDR1 MDHEN, CDR2 SYDVKM. With 4 bases removed from V and 3 bases from J, the gap between germline ends came to 13 bases. The CDR3 extends over 14 amino acids. CDR3 in amino acids: CASSSRGVGYEQYF. The CDR3 DNA reads as TGTGCCAGCAGTTCCCGGGGTGTCGGCTACGAGCAGTACTTC.

The V gene is TRBV10-1, the J gene TRBJ2-2; 11 bases are shared with TRBD1. With V trimmed by 4 bases and J by 3 bases, 4 bases remained unmatched. The CDR3 has 16 residues. CDR1 is WNHNN, CDR2 SYGVQD, per germline (reference sequence). CDR3 residues: CASSGDRGSDTGELFF. CDR3 nucleotide sequence: TGCGCCAGCAGTGGGGACAGGGGGTCGGACACCGGGGAGCTGTTTTTT.

The chain couples TRBV28 to TRBJ1-1; no clear D. V was cut by 2 bases and J by 1 base, with 8 bases left in between. This CDR3 is 14 amino acids long. CDR1 is MDHEN, CDR2 SYDVKM, per germline. CDR3 sequence reads: CASSLLTANTEAFF. Here the CDR3 DNA reads TGTGCCAGCAGTTTACTGACGGCGAACACTGAAGCTTTCTTT.